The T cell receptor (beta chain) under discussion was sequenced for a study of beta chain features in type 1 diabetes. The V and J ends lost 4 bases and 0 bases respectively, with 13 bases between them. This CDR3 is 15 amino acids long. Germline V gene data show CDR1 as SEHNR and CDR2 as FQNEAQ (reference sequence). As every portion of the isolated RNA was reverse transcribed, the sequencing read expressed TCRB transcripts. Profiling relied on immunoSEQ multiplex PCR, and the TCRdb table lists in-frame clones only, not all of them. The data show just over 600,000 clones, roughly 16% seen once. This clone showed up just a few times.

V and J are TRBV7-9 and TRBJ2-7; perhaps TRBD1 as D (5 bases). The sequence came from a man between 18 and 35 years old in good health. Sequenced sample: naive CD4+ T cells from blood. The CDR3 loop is CASSYRTGSSYEQYF. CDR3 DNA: TGTGCCAGCAGCTACCGTACAGGAAGCTCCTACGAGCAGTACTTC.